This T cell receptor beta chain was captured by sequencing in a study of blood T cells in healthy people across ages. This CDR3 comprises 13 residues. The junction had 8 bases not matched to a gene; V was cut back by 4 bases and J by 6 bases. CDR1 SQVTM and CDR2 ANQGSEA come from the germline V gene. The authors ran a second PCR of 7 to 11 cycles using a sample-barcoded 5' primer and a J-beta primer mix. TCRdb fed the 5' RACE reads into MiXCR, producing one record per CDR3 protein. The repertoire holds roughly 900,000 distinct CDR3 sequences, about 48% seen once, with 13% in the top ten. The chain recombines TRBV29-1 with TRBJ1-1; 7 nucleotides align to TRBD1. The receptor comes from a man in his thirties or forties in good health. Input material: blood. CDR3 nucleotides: TGCAGCGTTGGGGGACAGATTGGAGCTGAAGCTTTCTTT. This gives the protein CSVGGQIGAEAFF.